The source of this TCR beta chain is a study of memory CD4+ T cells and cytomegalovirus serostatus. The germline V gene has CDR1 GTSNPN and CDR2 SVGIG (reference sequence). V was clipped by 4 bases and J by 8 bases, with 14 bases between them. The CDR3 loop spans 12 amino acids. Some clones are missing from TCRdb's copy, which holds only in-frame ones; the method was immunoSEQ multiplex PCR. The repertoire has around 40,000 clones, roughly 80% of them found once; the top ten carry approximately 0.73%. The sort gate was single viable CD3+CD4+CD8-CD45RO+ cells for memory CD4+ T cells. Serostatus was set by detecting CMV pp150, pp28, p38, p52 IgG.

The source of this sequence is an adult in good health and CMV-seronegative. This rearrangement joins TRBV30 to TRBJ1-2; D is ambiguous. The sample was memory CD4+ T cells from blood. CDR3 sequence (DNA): TGTGCCTGGACAAGGGAGGTATACGGCTACACCTTC. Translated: CAWTREVYGYTF.